The next 3 T cell receptor beta chains were all read from a single sample in a study of cytomegalovirus exposure and HLA in healthy donors. Vbeta (60) and Jbeta (13) primers were used in the PCR. Only in-frame clones appear in the TCRdb table, and some are missing; sequencing was by immunoSEQ multiplex PCR. There are under 150,000 clones in the sample; roughly 72% occur only once, and about 4.2% lies in the top ten. Specimen: PBMCs. These receptors were collected from a woman between 35 and 50 years old in good health and CMV-seropositive.

The chain couples TRBV12-5 to TRBJ2-1; TRBD1 agrees at 8 bases. The CDR3 totals 15 residues. After removal of 5 bases from V and 3 bases from J, the junction contained 6 bases not matched to a gene. Germline V lookup: CDR1 LGHNT, CDR2 FRNRAP. The CDR3 DNA is TGTGCTAGTGGTCCAGGGGGCGCAGGCTACAATGAGCAGTTCTTC. Amino acid sequence: CASGPGGAGYNEQFF.

For the CDR3, the DNA is TGCGCCAGCAGCCAAGAGACGGTCTTGTGGACAGGATTCGACTACACCTTC. Amino acid sequence: CASSQETVLWTGFDYTF. V usage is TRBV4-3 and J usage is TRBJ1-2; TRBD1 matches at 7 bases. Trimming took 0 bases from V and 10 from J; bases not matched to a gene: 17. The CDR3 is made up of 17 amino acids. CDR1 and CDR2 (germline): LGHNA, YSLEER.

This rearrangement joins TRBV7-2 to TRBJ1-6, with a possible D match to TRBD1 (6 bases). V lost 3 bases and J lost 5, with 11 bases in between. Germline V gene sequence: CDR1 SGHTA, CDR2 FQGNSA. The CDR3 runs 15 residues. The CDR3 loop reads CASSLYGQNNSPLHF. CDR3 nucleotides: TGTGCCAGCAGCTTGTACGGACAGAATAATTCACCCCTCCACTTT.